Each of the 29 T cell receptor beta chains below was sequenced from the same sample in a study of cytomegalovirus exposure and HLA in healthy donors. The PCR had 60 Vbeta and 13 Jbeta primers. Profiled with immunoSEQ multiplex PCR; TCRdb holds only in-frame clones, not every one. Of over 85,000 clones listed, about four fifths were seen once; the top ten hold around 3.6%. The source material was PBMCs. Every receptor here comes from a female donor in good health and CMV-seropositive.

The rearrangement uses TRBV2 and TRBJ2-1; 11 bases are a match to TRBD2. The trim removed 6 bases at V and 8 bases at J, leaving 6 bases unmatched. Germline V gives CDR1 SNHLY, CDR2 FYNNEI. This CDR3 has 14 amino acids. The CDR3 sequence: CASRLAGGQDEQFF. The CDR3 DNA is TGTGCCAGCAGGTTAGCGGGGGGGCAGGATGAGCAGTTCTTC.

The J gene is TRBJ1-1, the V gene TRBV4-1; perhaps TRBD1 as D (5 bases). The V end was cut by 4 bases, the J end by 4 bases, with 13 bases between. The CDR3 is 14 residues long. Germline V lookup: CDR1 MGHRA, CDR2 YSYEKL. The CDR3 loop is CASSPRVLFTEAFF. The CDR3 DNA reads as TGCGCCAGCAGCCCCAGGGTTCTGTTCACTGAAGCTTTCTTT.

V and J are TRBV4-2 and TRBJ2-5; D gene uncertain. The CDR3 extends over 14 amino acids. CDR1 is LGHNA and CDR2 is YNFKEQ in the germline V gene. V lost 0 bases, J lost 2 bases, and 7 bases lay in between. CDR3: CASSQEIAQETQYF. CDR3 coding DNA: TGTGCCAGCAGCCAAGAGATTGCGCAAGAGACCCAGTACTTC.

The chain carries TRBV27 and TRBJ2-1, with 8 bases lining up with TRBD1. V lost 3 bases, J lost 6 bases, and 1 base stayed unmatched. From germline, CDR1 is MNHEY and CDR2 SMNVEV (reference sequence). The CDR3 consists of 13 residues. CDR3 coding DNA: TGTGCCAGCAGTTTCGACAGGGGCAATGAGCAGTTCTTC. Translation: CASSFDRGNEQFF.

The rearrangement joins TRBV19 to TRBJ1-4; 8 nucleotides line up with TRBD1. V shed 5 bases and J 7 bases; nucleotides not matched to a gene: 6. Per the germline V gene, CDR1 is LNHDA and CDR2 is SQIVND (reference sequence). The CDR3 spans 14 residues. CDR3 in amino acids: CASSPTTGGEKLFF. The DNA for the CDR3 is TGTGCCAGTAGTCCAACTACAGGGGGTGAAAAACTGTTTTTT.

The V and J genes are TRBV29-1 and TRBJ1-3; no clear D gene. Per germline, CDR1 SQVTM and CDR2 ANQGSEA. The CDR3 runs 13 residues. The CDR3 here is CSPTGSSGNTIYF. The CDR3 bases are TGCAGTCCGACGGGGTCCTCTGGAAACACCATATATTTT.

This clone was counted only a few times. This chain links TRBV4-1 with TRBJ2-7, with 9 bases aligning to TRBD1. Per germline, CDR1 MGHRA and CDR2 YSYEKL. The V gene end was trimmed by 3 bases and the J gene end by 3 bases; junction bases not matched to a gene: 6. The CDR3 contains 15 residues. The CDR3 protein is CASSQTDRGHYEQYF. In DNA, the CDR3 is TGCGCCAGCAGCCAGACGGACAGGGGCCACTACGAGCAGTACTTC.

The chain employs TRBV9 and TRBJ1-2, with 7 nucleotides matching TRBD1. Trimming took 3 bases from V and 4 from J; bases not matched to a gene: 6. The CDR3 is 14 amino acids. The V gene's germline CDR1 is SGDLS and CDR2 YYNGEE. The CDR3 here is CASSGPGGVYGYTF. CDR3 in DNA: TGTGCCAGCAGCGGTCCAGGGGGAGTCTATGGCTACACCTTC.

This CDR3 is CASSVVATEIFF. For the CDR3, the DNA is TGTGCCAGCAGCGTAGTAGCTACCGAAATTTTCTTT. The rearrangement links TRBV9 to TRBJ1-1; D not certain. Between the trimmed V and J ends, which lost 0 bases and 13 bases, there was a span of 13 bases. Germline V CDR1 and CDR2: SGDLS, YYNGEE. This CDR3 is built from 12 residues.

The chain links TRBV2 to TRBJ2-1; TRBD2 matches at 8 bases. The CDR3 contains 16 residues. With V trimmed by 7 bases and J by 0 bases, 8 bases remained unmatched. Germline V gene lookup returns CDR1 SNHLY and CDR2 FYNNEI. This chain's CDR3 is CASNGLAGYSYNEQFF. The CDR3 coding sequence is TGTGCCAGCAACGGGTTAGCGGGATACTCCTACAATGAGCAGTTCTTC.

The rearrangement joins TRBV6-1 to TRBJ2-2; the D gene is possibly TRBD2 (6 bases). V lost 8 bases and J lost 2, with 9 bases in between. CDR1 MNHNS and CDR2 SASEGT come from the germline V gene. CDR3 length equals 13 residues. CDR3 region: CASGGHNTGELFF. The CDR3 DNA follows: TGTGCCAGCGGAGGGCATAACACCGGGGAGCTGTTTTTT.

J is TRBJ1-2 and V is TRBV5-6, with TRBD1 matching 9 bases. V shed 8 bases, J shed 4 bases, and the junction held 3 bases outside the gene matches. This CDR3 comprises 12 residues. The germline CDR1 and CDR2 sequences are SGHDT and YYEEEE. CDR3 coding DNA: TGTGCCAGGGACAGGGGCCCCTATGGCTACACCTTC. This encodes CARDRGPYGYTF.

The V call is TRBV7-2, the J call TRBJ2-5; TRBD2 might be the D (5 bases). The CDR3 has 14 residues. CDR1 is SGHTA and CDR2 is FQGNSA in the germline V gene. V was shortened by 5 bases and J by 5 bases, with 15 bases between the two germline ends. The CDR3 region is CASSPPGVKETQYF. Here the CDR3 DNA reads TGTGCCAGCAGCCCGCCCGGGGTGAAGGAGACCCAGTACTTC.

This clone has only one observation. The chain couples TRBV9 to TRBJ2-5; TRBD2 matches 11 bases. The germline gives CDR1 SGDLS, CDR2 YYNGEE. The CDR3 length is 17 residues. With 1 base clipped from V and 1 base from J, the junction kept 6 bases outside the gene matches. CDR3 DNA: TGTGCCAGCAGCGTAATGGGGACTAGCGGACCCCAAGAGACCCAGTACTTC. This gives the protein CASSVMGTSGPQETQYF.

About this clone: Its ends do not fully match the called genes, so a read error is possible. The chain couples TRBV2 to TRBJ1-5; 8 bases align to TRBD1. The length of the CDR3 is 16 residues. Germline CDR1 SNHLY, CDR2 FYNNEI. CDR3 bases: TGTGCCCGCAGTGAAGCTCAGGGGGCGCGTAATCAGCCCCAGCATTTT. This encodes CARSEAQGARNQPQHF. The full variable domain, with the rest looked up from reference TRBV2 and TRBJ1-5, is EPEVTQTPSHQVTQMGQEVILRCVPISNHLYFYWYRQILGQKVEFLVSFYNNEISEKSEIFDDQFSVERPDGSNFTLKIRSTKLEDSAMYFCARSEAQGARNQPQHFGDGTRLSIL.

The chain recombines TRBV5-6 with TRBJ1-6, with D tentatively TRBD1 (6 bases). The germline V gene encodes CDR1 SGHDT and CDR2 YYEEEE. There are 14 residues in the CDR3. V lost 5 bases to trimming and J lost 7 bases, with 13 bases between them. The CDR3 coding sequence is TGTGCCAGCAGTGATTTTACAGGGAATTCACCCCTCCACTTT. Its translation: CASSDFTGNSPLHF.

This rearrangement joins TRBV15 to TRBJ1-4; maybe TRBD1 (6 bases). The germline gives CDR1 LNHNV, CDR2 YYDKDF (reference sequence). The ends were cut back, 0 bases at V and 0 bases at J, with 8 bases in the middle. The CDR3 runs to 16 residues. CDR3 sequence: CATSRDRQATNEKLFF. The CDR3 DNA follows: TGTGCCACCAGCAGAGATCGACAGGCAACTAATGAAAAACTGTTTTTT.

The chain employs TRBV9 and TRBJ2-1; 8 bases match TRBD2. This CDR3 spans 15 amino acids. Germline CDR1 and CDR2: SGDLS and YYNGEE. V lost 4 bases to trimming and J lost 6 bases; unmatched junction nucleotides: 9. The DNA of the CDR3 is TGTGCCAGCAGCCCCACCGGGACTAGTCTCAATGAGCAGTTCTTC. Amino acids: CASSPTGTSLNEQFF.

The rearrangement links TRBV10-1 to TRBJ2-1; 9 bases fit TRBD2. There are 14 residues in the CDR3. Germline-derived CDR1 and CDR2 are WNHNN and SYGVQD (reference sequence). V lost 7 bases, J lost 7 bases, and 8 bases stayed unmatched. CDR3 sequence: CASNSGSRQNEQFF. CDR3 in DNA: TGCGCCAGCAATAGCGGGAGCCGCCAAAATGAGCAGTTCTTC.

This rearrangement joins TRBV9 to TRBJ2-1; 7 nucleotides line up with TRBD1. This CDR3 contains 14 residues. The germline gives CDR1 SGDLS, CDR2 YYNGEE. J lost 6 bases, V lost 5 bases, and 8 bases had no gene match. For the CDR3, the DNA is TGTGCCAGCAGTCGACAGGGTTTCGGCAATGAGCAGTTCTTC. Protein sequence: CASSRQGFGNEQFF.

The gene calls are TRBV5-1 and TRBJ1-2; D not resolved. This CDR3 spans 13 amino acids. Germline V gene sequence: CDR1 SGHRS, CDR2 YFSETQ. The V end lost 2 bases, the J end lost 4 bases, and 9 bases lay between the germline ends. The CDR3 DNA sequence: TGCGCCAGCAGCTTCGGGGAGGCCTATGGCTACACCTTC. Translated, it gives CASSFGEAYGYTF.

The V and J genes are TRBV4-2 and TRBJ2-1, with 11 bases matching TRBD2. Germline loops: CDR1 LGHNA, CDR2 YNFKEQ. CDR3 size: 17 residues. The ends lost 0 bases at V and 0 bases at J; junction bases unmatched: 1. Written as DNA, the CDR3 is TGTGCCAGCAGCCAAGAACTAGCGGGAGTCTCCTACAATGAGCAGTTCTTC. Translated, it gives CASSQELAGVSYNEQFF.

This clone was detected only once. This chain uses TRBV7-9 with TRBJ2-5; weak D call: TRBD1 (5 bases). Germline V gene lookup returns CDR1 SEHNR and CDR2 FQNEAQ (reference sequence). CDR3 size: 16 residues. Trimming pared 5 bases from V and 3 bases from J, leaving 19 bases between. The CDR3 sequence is CASSQGAETYKETQYF. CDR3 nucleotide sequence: TGTGCCAGCAGCCAAGGGGCAGAAACATACAAAGAGACCCAGTACTTC.

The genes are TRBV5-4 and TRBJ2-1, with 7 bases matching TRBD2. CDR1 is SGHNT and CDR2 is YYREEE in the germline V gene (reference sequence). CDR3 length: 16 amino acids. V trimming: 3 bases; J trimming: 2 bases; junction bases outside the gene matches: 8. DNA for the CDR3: TGTGCCAGCAGCTCCCAAGCGGGGCCAGCCTACAATGAGCAGTTCTTC. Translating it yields CASSSQAGPAYNEQFF.

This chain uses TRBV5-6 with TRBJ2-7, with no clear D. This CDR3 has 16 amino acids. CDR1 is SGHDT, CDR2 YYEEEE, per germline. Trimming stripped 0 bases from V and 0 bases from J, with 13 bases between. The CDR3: CASSLGLVGASYEQYF. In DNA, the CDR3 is TGTGCCAGCAGCTTGGGACTGGTTGGCGCCTCCTACGAGCAGTACTTC.

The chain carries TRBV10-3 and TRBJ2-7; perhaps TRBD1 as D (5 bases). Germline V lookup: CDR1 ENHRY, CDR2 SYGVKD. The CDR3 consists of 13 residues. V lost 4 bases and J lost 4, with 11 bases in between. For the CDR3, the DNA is TGTGCCATCAGTGTCGCAGGGTCATACGAGCAGTACTTC. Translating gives CAISVAGSYEQYF.

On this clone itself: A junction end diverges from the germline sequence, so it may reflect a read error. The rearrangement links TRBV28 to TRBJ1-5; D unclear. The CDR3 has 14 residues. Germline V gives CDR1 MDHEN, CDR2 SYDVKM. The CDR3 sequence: CASSLVSSDQPQHF. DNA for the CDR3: TGTGCCAGCAGTTTAGTTTCTAGCGATCAGCCCCAGCATTTT.

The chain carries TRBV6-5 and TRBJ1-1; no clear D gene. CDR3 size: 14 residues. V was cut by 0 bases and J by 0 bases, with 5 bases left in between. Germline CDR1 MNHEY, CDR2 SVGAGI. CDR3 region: CASSYSSMNTEAFF. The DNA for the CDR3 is TGTGCCAGCAGTTACTCGAGTATGAACACTGAAGCTTTCTTT.

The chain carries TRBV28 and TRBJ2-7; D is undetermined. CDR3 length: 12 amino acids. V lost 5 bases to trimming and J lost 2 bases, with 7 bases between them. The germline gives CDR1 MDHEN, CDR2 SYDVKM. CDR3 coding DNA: TGTGCCAGCAGTCTAAATCCCTACGAGCAGTACTTC. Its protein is CASSLNPYEQYF.